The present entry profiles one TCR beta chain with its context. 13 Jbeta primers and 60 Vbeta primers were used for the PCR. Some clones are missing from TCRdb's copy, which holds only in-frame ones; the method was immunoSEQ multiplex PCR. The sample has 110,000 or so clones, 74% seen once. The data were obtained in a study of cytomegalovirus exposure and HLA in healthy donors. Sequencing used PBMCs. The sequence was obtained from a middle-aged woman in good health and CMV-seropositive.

DNA for the CDR3: TGTGCCAGCAGTTTATTCGACCGATGGGCAAGGACACGCCCGGGAGGTGGCAATGAGCAGTTCTTC. Amino acids: CASSLFDRWARTRPGGGNEQFF. The chain couples TRBV28 to TRBJ2-1; 7 nucleotides line up with TRBD2. CDR1 is MDHEN and CDR2 is SYDVKM in the germline V gene. CDR3 size: 22 residues. After removal of 1 base from V and 6 bases from J, the junction contained 27 bases not matched to a gene.